This T cell receptor beta chain emerged from a study of CD8+CD57+ T cells in acquired aplastic anemia. Study information: Yields of DNA that came from sorted CD4+ and CD8+ cells averaged about 3.5 ug.

In germline, CDR1 is LNHDA, CDR2 SQIVND (reference sequence). V gave up 6 bases and J gave up 6 bases; unmatched junction bases: 8. The CDR3 contains 15 residues. Genomic DNA templated the TCR beta VDJ and CDR3 profiling. TCRdb reanalysed the reads using MiXCR and keeps one entry per CDR3 protein. The top ten clones hold approximately 8.2% of a sample with 300,000 or so distinct CDR3 sequences, roughly three fifths of them seen once. Worth noting for this clonotype: Antigen unknown.

Points from the study as a whole: Shared by patients and controls, some 29 CD8+ CDR3s were abundant in patients.

The V gene is TRBV19, the J gene TRBJ2-1; 10 bases line up with TRBD1. Sample: sorted CD4+, CD8+, or CD8+CD57+ T cells (not recorded which) from PBMCs. This sequence originates from a human donor with severe aplastic anemia or a healthy control (not recorded which). In nucleotides, the CDR3 is TGTGCCAGTAGGACGACAGGGGGCAACAGCAATGAGCAGTTCTTC. This codes for CASRTTGGNSNEQFF.